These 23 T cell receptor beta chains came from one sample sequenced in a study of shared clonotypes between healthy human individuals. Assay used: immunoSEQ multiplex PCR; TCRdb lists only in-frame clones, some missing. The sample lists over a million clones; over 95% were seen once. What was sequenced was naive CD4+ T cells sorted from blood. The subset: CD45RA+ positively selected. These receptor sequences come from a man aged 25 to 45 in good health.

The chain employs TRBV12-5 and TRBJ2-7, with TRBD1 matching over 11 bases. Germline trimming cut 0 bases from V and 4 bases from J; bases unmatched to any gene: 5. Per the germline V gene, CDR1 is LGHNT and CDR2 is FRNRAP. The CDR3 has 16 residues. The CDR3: CASGLVLDRGPYEQYF. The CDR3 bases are TGTGCTAGTGGTTTGGTACTGGACAGGGGGCCTTACGAGCAGTACTTC.

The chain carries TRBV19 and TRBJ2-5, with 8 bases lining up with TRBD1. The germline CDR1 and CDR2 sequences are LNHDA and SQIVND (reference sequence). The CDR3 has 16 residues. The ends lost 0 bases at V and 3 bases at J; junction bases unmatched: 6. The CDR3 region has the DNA TGTGCCAGTAGTATAGAGTCAGGGGGCGTCGAAGAGACCCAGTACTTC. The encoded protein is CASSIESGGVEETQYF.

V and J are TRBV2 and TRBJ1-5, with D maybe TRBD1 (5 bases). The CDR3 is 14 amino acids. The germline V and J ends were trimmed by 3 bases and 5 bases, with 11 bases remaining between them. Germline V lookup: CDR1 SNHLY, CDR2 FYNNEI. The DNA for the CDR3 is TGTGCCAGCAGTGAGACAGCTTACGATCAGCCCCAGCATTTT. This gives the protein CASSETAYDQPQHF.

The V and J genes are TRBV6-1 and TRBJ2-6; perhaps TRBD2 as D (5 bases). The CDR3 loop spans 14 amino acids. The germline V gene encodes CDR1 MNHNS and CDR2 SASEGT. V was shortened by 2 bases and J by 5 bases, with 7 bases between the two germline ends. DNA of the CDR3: TGTGCCAGCAGTGAACGGGGTAGGGCCAACGTCCTGACTTTC. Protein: CASSERGRANVLTF.

The CDR3, as DNA: TGTGCCAGCAGCCCGGGACTTAGGGACACAGATACGCAGTATTTT. Protein sequence: CASSPGLRDTDTQYF. This sequence joins TRBV5-4 and TRBJ2-3, with a possible D match to TRBD2 (6 bases). The CDR3 totals 15 residues. Trimming took off 4 bases at V and 2 bases at J, with 14 bases between the two ends. Per the germline V gene, CDR1 is SGHNT and CDR2 is YYREEE (reference sequence). The full variable domain, rest sourced from reference TRBV5-4 and TRBJ2-3, is ETGVTQSPTHLIKTRGQQVTLRCSSQSGHNTVSWYQQALGQGPQFIFQYYREEENGRGNFPPRFSGLQFPNYSSELNVNALELDDSALYLCASSPGLRDTDTQYFGPGTRLTVL.

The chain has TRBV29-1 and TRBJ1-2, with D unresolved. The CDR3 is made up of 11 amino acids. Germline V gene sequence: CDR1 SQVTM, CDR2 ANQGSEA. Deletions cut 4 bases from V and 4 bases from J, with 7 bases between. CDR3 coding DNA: TGCAGCGTTGGGGCAAGCTATGGCTACACCTTC. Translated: CSVGASYGYTF. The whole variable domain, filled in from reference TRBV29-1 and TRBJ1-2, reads SAVISQKPSRDICQRGTSLTIQCQVDSQVTMMFWYRQQPGQSLTLIATANQGSEATYESGFVIDKFPISRPNLTFSTLTVSNMSPEDSSIYLCSVGASYGYTFGSGTRLTVV.

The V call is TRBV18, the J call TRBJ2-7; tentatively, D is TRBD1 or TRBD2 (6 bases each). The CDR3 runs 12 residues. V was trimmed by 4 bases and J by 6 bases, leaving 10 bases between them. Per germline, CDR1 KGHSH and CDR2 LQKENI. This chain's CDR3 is CASSLPGAEQYF. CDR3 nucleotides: TGTGCCAGCTCACTCCCGGGGGCCGAGCAGTACTTC.

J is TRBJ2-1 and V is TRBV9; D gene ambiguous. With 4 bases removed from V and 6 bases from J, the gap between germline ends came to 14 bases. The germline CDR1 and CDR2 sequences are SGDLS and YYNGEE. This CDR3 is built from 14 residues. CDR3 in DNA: TGTGCCAGCAGCCCACGTTATGGCAGCAATGAGCAGTTCTTC. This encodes CASSPRYGSNEQFF.

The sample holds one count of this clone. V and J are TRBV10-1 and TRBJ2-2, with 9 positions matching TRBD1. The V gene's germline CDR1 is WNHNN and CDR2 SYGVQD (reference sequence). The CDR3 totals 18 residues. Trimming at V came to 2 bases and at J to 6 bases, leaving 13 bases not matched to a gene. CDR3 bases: TGCGCCAGCAGTGAGGGTCCGGGACAGGGTGATGTTCCCGGGGAGCTGTTTTTT. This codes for CASSEGPGQGDVPGELFF.

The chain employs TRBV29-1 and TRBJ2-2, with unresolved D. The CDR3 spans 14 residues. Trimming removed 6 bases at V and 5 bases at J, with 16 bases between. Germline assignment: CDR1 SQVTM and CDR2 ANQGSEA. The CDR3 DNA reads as TGCAGCGTCAGAGGTGGAGATCGGACCGGGGAGCTGTTTTTT. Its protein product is CSVRGGDRTGELFF.

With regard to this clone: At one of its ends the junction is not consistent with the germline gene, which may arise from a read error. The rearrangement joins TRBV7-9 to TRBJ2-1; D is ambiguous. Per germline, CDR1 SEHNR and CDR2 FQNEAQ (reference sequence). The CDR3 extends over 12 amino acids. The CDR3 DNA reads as TGTGCCAGCAGCCCAACCTACTATGAGCAGTTCTTC. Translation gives CASSPTYYEQFF.

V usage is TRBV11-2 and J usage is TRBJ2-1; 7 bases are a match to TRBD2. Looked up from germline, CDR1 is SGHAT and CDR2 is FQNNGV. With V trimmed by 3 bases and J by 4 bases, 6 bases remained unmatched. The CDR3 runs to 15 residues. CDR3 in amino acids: CASSLSSGRYNEQFF. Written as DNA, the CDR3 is TGTGCCAGCAGCTTGTCTAGCGGCCGATACAATGAGCAGTTCTTC. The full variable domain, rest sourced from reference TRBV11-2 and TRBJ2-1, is EAGVAQSPRYKIIEKRQSVAFWCNPISGHATLYWYQQILGQGPKLLIQFQNNGVVDDSQLPKDRFSAERLKGVDSTLKIQPAKLEDSAVYLCASSLSSGRYNEQFFGPGTRLTVL.

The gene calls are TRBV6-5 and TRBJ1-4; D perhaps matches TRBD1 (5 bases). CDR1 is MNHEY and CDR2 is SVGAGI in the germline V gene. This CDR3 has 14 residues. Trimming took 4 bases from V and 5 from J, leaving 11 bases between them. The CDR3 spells CASSSSGSNEKLFF. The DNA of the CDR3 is TGTGCCAGCAGTTCCTCAGGGAGCAATGAAAAACTGTTTTTT.

CDR3 protein: CASSDLFPVRSKDRGYTF. In nucleotides, the CDR3 is TGTGCCAGCAGTGATCTTTTTCCAGTTCGGAGTAAGGATCGTGGCTACACCTTC. The V gene is TRBV6-1, the J gene TRBJ1-2, with no clear D. The length of the CDR3 is 18 residues. CDR1 and CDR2 (germline): MNHNS, SASEGT. Trimming removed 3 bases at V and 7 bases at J, with 27 bases between.

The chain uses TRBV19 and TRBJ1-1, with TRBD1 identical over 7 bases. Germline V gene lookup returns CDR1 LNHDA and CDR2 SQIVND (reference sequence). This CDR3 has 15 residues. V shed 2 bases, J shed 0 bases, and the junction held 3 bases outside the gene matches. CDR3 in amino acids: CASSIRTGVNTEAFF. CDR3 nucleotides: TGTGCCAGTAGTATAAGGACAGGAGTGAACACTGAAGCTTTCTTT.

The CDR3 loop reads CASSLRDRGIPNQPQHF. CDR3 DNA: TGTGCCAGCAGTTTACGAGACAGGGGGATACCGAATCAGCCCCAGCATTTT. The chain has TRBV28 and TRBJ1-5; 9 bases align to TRBD1. V lost 2 bases and J lost 4; bases outside the gene matches: 9. Germline lookup yields CDR1 MDHEN and CDR2 SYDVKM. The CDR3 is made up of 17 amino acids.

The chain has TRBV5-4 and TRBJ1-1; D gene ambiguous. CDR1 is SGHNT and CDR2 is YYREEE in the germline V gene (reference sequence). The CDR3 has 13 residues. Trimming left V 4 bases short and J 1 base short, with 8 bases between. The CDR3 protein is CASSDGPNTEAFF. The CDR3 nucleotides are TGTGCCAGCAGCGATGGACCGAACACTGAAGCTTTCTTT.

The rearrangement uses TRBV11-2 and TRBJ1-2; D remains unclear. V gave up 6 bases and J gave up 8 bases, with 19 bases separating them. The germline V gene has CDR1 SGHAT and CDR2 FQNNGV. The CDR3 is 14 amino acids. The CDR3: CASREAGRIEGYTF. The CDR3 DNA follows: TGTGCCAGCAGAGAGGCCGGTCGTATAGAAGGCTACACCTTC.

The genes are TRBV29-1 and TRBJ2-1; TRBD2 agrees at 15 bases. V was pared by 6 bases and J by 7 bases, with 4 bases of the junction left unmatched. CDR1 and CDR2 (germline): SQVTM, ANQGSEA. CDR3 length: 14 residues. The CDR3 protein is CSVGLAGGGNEQFF. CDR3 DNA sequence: TGCAGCGTGGGACTAGCGGGAGGAGGTAATGAGCAGTTCTTC.

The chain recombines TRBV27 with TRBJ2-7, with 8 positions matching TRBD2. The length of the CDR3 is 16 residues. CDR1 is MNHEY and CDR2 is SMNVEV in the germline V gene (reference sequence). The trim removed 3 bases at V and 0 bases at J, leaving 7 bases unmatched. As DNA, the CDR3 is TGTGCCAGCAGTTTTACTAGCGGTACTAGCTCCTACGAGCAGTACTTC. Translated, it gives CASSFTSGTSSYEQYF.

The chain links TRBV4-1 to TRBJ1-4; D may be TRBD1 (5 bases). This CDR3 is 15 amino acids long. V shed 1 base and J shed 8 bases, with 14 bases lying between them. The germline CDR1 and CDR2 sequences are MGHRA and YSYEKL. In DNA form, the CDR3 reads TGCGCCAGCAGCCAAGCTGGGACGACTCGGGAAAAACTGTTTTTT. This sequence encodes CASSQAGTTREKLFF.

The CDR3 DNA follows: TGTGCCATCCGGGACTCAAACGACGAGCAGTACTTC. This encodes CAIRDSNDEQYF. The gene calls are TRBV10-3 and TRBJ2-7; TRBD2 might be the D (6 bases). This CDR3 contains 12 residues. Germline V gives CDR1 ENHRY, CDR2 SYGVKD. V lost 8 bases, J lost 5 bases, and 13 bases lay in between.

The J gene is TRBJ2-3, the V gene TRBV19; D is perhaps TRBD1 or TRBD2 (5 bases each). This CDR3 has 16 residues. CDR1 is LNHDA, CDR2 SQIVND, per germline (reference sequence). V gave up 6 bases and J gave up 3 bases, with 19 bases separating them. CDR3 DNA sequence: TGTGCCAGTAGACTAAAGCCGTCCTGGGGGACAGATACGCAGTATTTT. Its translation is CASRLKPSWGTDTQYF.